The 25 T cell receptor beta chains below come from one sample, sequenced in a study of blood T cell repertoires in COVID-19. Libraries were prepared by immunoSEQ multiplex PCR; TCRdb keeps only in-frame clonotypes and omits some of them. The repertoire holds about 98,000 clones, about 89% seen once, with 9% to 12% in the top ten. Material: peripheral blood. These receptors all come from a man between 50 and 59 years old with acute or convalescent COVID-19.

V is TRBV28 and J is TRBJ1-2; maybe TRBD1 (5 bases). CDR3 size: 14 residues. Deletions cut 1 base from V and 4 bases from J, with 10 bases between. Germline CDR1 is MDHEN and CDR2 is SYDVKM. The CDR3 is CASSLSRGSYGYTF. CDR3 nucleotides: TGTGCCAGCAGTTTATCTAGGGGAAGCTATGGCTACACCTTC.

This clone has a handful of counts. This chain joins TRBV6-6 and TRBJ2-2; tentatively, D is TRBD1 (5 bases). From germline, CDR1 is MNHNY and CDR2 SVGAGI (reference sequence). This CDR3 has 12 residues. Trimming stripped 8 bases from V and 4 bases from J, with 8 bases between. The CDR3 bases are TGTGCCAGCTTAGGGGTCACCGGGGAGCTGTTTTTT. Its translation: CASLGVTGELFF.

The CDR3 reads CASSRDMQETQYF. The CDR3 region has the DNA TGTGCCAGCTCACGAGACATGCAAGAGACCCAGTACTTC. This rearrangement joins TRBV18 to TRBJ2-5; D is unresolved. The germline V and J ends were trimmed by 4 bases and 2 bases, with 8 bases remaining between them. Germline V gene lookup returns CDR1 KGHSH and CDR2 LQKENI. The CDR3 runs to 13 residues.

The J gene is TRBJ2-1, the V gene TRBV7-4, with 9 bases lining up with TRBD2. This CDR3 contains 18 residues. Germline values: CDR1 SGHVT, CDR2 SQSDAQ. The V segment lost 5 bases and the J segment 4 bases; nucleotides outside the gene matches: 15. The CDR3 DNA follows: TGTGCCAGCAGCCCCCACCCATCTCTAGCGGGACTTTACAATGAGCAGTTCTTC. This codes for CASSPHPSLAGLYNEQFF.

The rearrangement links TRBV6-5 to TRBJ1-2, with D maybe TRBD1 (6 bases). Germline V gene lookup returns CDR1 MNHEY and CDR2 SVGAGI. The length of the CDR3 is 15 residues. Trimming removed 0 bases at V and 5 bases at J, with 13 bases between. The CDR3, as DNA: TGTGCCAGCAGTTACTCGAGGGGGGGCTATTATGGCTACACCTTC. Its translation is CASSYSRGGYYGYTF.

DNA for the CDR3: TGTGCCAGTAGTCCAGGACTAGCGGGATACAATGAGCAGTTCTTC. It encodes CASSPGLAGYNEQFF. The V and J genes are TRBV19 and TRBJ2-1; TRBD2 aligns across 12 bases. The junction had 3 bases not matched to a gene; V was cut back by 5 bases and J by 4 bases. The CDR3 covers 15 residues. The germline CDR1 and CDR2 sequences are LNHDA and SQIVND (reference sequence).

This clone came up a few times. The CDR3 reads CAWSVRLLAGINTGELFF. CDR3 in DNA: TGTGCCTGGAGTGTACGCTTACTAGCGGGGATTAACACCGGGGAGCTGTTTTTT. The chain links TRBV30 to TRBJ2-2; 10 nucleotides match TRBD2. The CDR3 runs 18 residues. Trimming removed 0 bases from V and 2 bases from J; junction bases left unmatched: 9. Germline CDR1 GTSNPN, CDR2 SVGIG (reference sequence).

This clone has just one count. The rearrangement joins TRBV20-1 to TRBJ2-1; 7 bases match TRBD1. The length of the CDR3 is 19 residues. J was trimmed by 0 bases and V by 3 bases; bases with no gene match: 17. Per the germline V gene, CDR1 is DFQATT and CDR2 is SNEGSKA (reference sequence). The CDR3 sequence is CSASRGRDSLPLSYNEQFF. In nucleotides, the CDR3 is TGCAGTGCTAGTAGAGGCCGGGACAGCCTTCCTCTCTCCTACAATGAGCAGTTCTTC.

The chain couples TRBV14 to TRBJ2-5; TRBD1 agrees at 9 bases. This CDR3 region has 16 residues. The junction had 6 bases not matched to a gene; V was cut back by 1 base and J by 3 bases. Germline CDR1 SGHDN, CDR2 FVKESK. CDR3 residues: CASSQVPGQGEETQYF. The CDR3 nucleotides are TGTGCCAGCAGCCAAGTACCGGGACAGGGAGAAGAGACCCAGTACTTC. Complete variable domain (other parts from reference TRBV14 and TRBJ2-5): EAGVTQFPSHSVIEKGQTVTLRCDPISGHDNLYWYRRVMGKEIKFLLHFVKESKQDESGMPNNRFLAERTGGTYSTLKVQPAELEDSGVYFCASSQVPGQGEETQYFGPGTRLLVL.

The V and J genes are TRBV15 and TRBJ1-5; unclear D gene. CDR1 LNHNV and CDR2 YYDKDF come from the germline V gene (reference sequence). V shed 0 bases and J shed 5 bases, with 11 bases lying between them. The CDR3 is 15 residues long. CDR3 DNA: TGTGCCACCAGCAGAGATTTCGGGCGGGATCAGCCCCAGCATTTT. Translation: CATSRDFGRDQPQHF.

The chain couples TRBV7-8 to TRBJ2-1; D might be TRBD2 (5 bases). The CDR3 spans 11 residues. Germline V gene lookup returns CDR1 SGHVS and CDR2 FQNEAQ. The V gene lost 4 bases and the J gene lost 10 bases, with 8 bases spanning the gap. The CDR3 loop reads CASSSPGEQFF. The CDR3 coding sequence is TGTGCCAGCAGCTCCCCGGGGGAGCAGTTCTTC.

The J gene is TRBJ1-6, the V gene TRBV5-1, with a possible D match to TRBD1 (5 bases). CDR3 length equals 14 residues. V was shortened by 0 bases and J by 10 bases, with 11 bases between the two germline ends. The germline gives CDR1 SGHRS, CDR2 YFSETQ. Written as DNA, the CDR3 is TGCGCCAGCAGCTTGGAGGGGCTCGGCTCACCCCTCCACTTT. Its translation is CASSLEGLGSPLHF.

CDR3 protein: CASSTQGGNGYTF. The DNA of the CDR3 is TGTGCCAGCTCGACACAGGGCGGAAATGGCTACACCTTC. V usage is TRBV18 and J usage is TRBJ1-2, with D tentatively TRBD1 (6 bases). This CDR3 has 13 residues. Germline lookup yields CDR1 KGHSH and CDR2 LQKENI. V lost 6 bases, J lost 6 bases, and 14 bases lay in between.

V and J are TRBV12-3 or TRBV12-4 and TRBJ2-7; D perhaps matches TRBD1 (6 bases). The CDR3 consists of 13 residues. V lost 5 bases and J 3 bases, leaving 11 bases between the germline ends. CDR3 coding DNA: TGTGCCAGCAGTCGGGACACCTACTACGAGCAGTACTTC. Translating gives CASSRDTYYEQYF.

To note about this clone: The same CDR3 also results from other DNA sequences found in this sample. This rearrangement joins TRBV27 to TRBJ2-7; 10 nucleotides agree with TRBD2. The CDR3 is 14 amino acids. J was trimmed by 4 bases and V by 6 bases; bases with no gene match: 6. Per the germline V gene, CDR1 is MNHEY and CDR2 is SMNVEV (reference sequence). The CDR3 bases are TGTGCCAGCAGCCTGGCTAGCGGGAGTTACGAGCAGTACTTC. It translates to CASSLASGSYEQYF.

CDR3 sequence (DNA): TGTGCCAGTAGCCTTCGCGGACTAGCGGAACTCTACAATGAGCAGTTCTTC. This sequence encodes CASSLRGLAELYNEQFF. The genes are TRBV19 and TRBJ2-1, with TRBD2 matching over 10 bases. CDR1 is LNHDA, CDR2 SQIVND, per germline (reference sequence). The V gene end was trimmed by 6 bases and the J gene end by 3 bases; junction bases not matched to a gene: 11. This CDR3 is built from 17 residues.

The chain is built from TRBV6-5 and TRBJ2-5, with 10 positions matching TRBD2. V lost 6 bases and J lost 4; bases outside the gene matches: 2. The CDR3 extends over 13 amino acids. Looked up from germline, CDR1 is MNHEY and CDR2 is SVGAGI. CDR3 coding DNA: TGTGCCAGCAGAAGCGGGGGGGGAGAGACCCAGTACTTC. Translated: CASRSGGGETQYF.

This chain uses TRBV9 with TRBJ1-1; 7 bases align to TRBD1. Trimming at V came to 3 bases and at J to 4 bases, leaving 9 bases not matched to a gene. This CDR3 has 15 amino acids. CDR1 is SGDLS, CDR2 YYNGEE, per germline. This chain's CDR3 is CASSEGTGVSTEAFF. In DNA, the CDR3 is TGTGCCAGCAGCGAAGGTACAGGGGTGAGCACTGAAGCTTTCTTT.

The table lists this clone with a count of one. This chain links TRBV3-1 (or the pseudogene TRBV3-2) with TRBJ2-7; TRBD1 matches at 8 bases. CDR1 is LGHDT, CDR2 YNNKEL, per germline (reference sequence). The CDR3 extends over 14 amino acids. V lost 1 base to trimming and J lost 6 bases; unmatched junction nucleotides: 5. The CDR3 loop reads CASSQGRTGFEQYF. CDR3 DNA sequence: TGTGCCAGCAGCCAAGGCAGGACAGGGTTCGAGCAGTACTTC.

This rearrangement joins TRBV10-1 to TRBJ1-2, with D uncertain. The V gene lost 3 bases and the J gene lost 7 bases, with 12 bases spanning the gap. CDR1 is WNHNN, CDR2 SYGVQD, per germline (reference sequence). The CDR3 runs 13 residues. CDR3 loop: CASSDQLGVGYTF. The CDR3 DNA reads TGCGCCAGCAGTGACCAATTGGGAGTTGGCTACACCTTC.

This rearrangement joins TRBV4-1 to TRBJ1-2; D might be TRBD1 (5 bases). V lost 0 bases and J 8 bases, leaving 16 bases between the germline ends. This CDR3 contains 15 residues. Germline V gene sequence: CDR1 MGHRA, CDR2 YSYEKL. The CDR3 loop reads CASSQETPGRSGYTF. The DNA for the CDR3 is TGCGCCAGCAGCCAAGAAACTCCAGGGAGGAGCGGCTACACCTTC.

The CDR3 coding sequence is TGTGCCAGCAGCTTATTGGGACAGGGGGCCTCCTACGAGCAGTACTTC. This encodes CASSLLGQGASYEQYF. This chain connects TRBV7-4 to TRBJ2-7; TRBD1 aligns across 12 bases. The ends lost 2 bases at V and 0 bases at J; junction bases unmatched: 2. Germline CDR1 is SGHVT and CDR2 is SQSDAQ. The CDR3 extends over 16 amino acids.

The V call is TRBV29-1, the J call TRBJ2-7, with D possibly being TRBD2 (5 bases). The CDR3 is 12 amino acids. Per germline, CDR1 SQVTM and CDR2 ANQGSEA. Trimming removed 7 bases at V and 2 bases at J, with 12 bases between. CDR3 nucleotides: TGCAGCGCCGGGGTTAGGACCTACGAGCAGTACTTC. As protein: CSAGVRTYEQYF.

CDR3 residues: CASSLALGLAVEQFF. The CDR3 DNA sequence: TGTGCCAGCAGCTTAGCTTTGGGACTAGCAGTTGAGCAGTTCTTC. The J gene is TRBJ2-1, the V gene TRBV7-8; TRBD2 aligns across 9 bases. Germline assignment: CDR1 SGHVS and CDR2 FQNEAQ. The junction had 6 bases not matched to a gene; V was cut back by 0 bases and J by 9 bases. CDR3 length: 15 amino acids.

The chain links TRBV5-4 to TRBJ1-4; TRBD1 agrees at 8 bases. There are 15 residues in the CDR3. Germline-derived CDR1 and CDR2 are SGHNT and YYREEE (reference sequence). V shed 4 bases and J 9 bases; nucleotides not matched to a gene: 11. The CDR3 DNA is TGTGCCAGCAGCCGACCGGGACAGGAGGGGCAAAAACTGTTTTTT. It is translated as CASSRPGQEGQKLFF.